The sample holds many counts of the clone carrying this TCR beta chain. Antigen: not known. The data were taken from a study of identical twins. Findings of the study overall: Insertions were reduced in abundant cord blood beta clonotypes but not in memory repertoires.

The CDR3 consists of 13 residues. Per the germline V gene, CDR1 is MNHNS and CDR2 is SASEGT. Trimming shortened V by 5 bases and J by 4 bases, and 11 bases separated the two germline ends. One entry per CDR3 protein, called by TCRdb with MiXCR from the 5' RACE reads. This sample has 400,000 to 500,000 distinct CDR3 sequences, with over 11% found just once. These sequences were also reported in another study, on yellow fever vaccine responses in identical twins.

The sequencing sample was made of CD4+ T cells sorted from blood. This chain uses TRBV6-1 with TRBJ1-2; no reliable D call. This receptor was taken from a woman younger than 30 in good health. CDR3 sequence (DNA): TGTGCCAGCAGTCGAGGATGGACCTATGGCTACACCTTC. This encodes CASSRGWTYGYTF.